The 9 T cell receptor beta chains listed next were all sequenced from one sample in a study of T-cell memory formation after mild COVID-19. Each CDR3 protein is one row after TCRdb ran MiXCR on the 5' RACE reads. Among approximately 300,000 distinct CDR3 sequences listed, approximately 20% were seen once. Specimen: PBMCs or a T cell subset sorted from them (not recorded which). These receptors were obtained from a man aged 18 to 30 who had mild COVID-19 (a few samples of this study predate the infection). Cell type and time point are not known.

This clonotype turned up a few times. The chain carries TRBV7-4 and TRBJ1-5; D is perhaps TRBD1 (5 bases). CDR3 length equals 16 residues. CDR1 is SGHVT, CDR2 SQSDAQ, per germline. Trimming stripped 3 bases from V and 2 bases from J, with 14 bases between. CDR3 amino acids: CASSFRGNWGNQPQHF. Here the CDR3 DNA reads TGTGCCAGCAGCTTCCGGGGGAATTGGGGCAATCAGCCCCAGCATTTT.

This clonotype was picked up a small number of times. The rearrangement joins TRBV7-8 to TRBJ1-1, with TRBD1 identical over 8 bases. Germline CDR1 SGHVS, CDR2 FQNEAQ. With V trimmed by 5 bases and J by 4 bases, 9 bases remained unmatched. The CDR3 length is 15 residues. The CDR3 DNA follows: TGTGCCAGCAGCGCGATTCAGGGGGCTTTCACTGAAGCTTTCTTT. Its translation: CASSAIQGAFTEAFF. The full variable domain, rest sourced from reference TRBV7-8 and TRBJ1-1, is GAGVSQSPRYKVAKRGQDVALRCDPISGHVSLFWYQQALGQGPEFLTYFQNEAQLDKSGLPSDRFFAERPEGSVSTLKIQRTQQEDSAVYLCASSAIQGAFTEAFFGQGTRLTVV.

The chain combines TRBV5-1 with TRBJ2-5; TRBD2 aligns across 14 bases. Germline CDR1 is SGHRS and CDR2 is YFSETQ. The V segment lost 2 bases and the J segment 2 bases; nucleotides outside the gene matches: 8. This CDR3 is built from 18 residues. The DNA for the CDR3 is TGCGCCAGCAGCTTTGCCGGGACTAGCGGGGGAGGACAAGAGACCCAGTACTTC. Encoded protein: CASSFAGTSGGGQETQYF.

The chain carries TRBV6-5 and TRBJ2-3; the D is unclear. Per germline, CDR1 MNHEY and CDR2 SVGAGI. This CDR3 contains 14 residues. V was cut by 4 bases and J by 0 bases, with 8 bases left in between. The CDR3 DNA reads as TGTGCCAGCAGTTCCGACGTTAGCACAGATACGCAGTATTTT. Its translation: CASSSDVSTDTQYF.

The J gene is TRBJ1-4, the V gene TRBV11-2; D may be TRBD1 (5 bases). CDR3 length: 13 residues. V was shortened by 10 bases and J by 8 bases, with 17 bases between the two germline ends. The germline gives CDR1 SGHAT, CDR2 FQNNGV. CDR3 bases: TGTGCCACCTCCGACGGGACGACCGAAAAACTGTTTTTT. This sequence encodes CATSDGTTEKLFF.

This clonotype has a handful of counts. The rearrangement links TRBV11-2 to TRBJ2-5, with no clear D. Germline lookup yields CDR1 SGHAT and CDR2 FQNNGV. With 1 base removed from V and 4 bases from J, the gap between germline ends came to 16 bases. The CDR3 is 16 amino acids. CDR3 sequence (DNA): TGTGCCAGCAGCTTAGGGGCCGGTCCCCGGCTAGAGACCCAGTACTTC. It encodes CASSLGAGPRLETQYF.

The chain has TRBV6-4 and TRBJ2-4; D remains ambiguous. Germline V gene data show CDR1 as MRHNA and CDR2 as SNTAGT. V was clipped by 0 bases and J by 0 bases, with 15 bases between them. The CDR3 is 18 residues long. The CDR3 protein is CASSDSSGQVKAKNIQYF. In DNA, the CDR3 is TGTGCCAGCAGTGACTCGAGTGGCCAGGTCAAAGCCAAAAACATTCAGTACTTC.

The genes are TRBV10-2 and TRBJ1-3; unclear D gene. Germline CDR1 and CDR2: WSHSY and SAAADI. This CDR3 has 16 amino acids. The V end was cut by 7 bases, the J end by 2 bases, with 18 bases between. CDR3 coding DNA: TGCGCCAGCACTCCTGGGTCCCCGGGTCCTGGAAACACCATATATTTT. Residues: CASTPGSPGPGNTIYF.

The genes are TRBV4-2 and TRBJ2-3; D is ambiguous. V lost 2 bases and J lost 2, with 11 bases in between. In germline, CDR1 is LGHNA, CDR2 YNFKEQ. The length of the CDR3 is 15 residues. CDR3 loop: CASSQWQPNTDTQYF. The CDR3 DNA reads TGTGCCAGCAGCCAATGGCAGCCCAACACAGATACGCAGTATTTT.